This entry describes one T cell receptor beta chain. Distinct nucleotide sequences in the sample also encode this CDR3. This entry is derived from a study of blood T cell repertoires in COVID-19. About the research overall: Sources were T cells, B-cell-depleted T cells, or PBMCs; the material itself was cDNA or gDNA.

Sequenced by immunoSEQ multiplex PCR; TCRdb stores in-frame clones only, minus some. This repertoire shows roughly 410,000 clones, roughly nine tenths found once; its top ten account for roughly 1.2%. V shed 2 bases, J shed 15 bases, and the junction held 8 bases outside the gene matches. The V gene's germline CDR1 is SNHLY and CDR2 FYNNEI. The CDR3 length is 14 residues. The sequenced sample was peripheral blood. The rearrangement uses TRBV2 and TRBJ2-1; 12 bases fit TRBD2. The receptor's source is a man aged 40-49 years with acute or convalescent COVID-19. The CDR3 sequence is CASSELASGGARFF. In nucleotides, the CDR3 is TGTGCCAGCAGTGAATTGGCTAGCGGGGGGGCCAGGTTCTTC.